The 23 T cell receptor beta chains in this list originate from one sample, sequenced in a study of tissue T cells after allogeneic stem cell transplantation. Produced via immunoSEQ multiplex PCR; TCRdb's table is partial and in-frame only. The sample carries some 48,000 clones, about three quarters recorded once. Sequencing was carried out using sorted cells pooled from one or two spleens. Every receptor here comes from a pool of C57BL/6 mice in good health.

Note on this clone: The gene names given are mouse names. The CDR3 is cut off 1 residue early in the read; its end comes from the germline J gene. The V call is TRBV5, the J call TRBJ2-3, with D perhaps TRBD1 (6 bases). Germline lookup yields CDR1 LGHNA and CDR2 YNLKQL (reference sequence). The germline V and J ends were trimmed by 1 base and 0 bases, with 8 bases remaining between them. The CDR3 length is 15 residues. The CDR3 DNA, read in part, is TGTGCCAGCAGCCAAGCACAGGGTAGTGCAGAAACGCTGTAT. Amino acids: CASSQAQGSAETLY. From start to end, the CDR3 is CASSQAQGSAETLYF.

This clone was seen only a few times. Gene names are the mouse ones. The read falls 1 residue short of the CDR3 end, and the missing part is taken from the germline J gene. The chain employs TRBV19 and TRBJ2-7, with 13 bases fitting TRBD2. The CDR3 extends over 16 amino acids. V dropped 2 bases and J dropped 0; count of bases not matched to a gene: 2. CDR1 is FNHDT, CDR2 SITEND, per germline (reference sequence). Incomplete CDR3 DNA: TGTGCCAGCAGTATGGGGACTGGGGGGGTCTCCTATGAACAGTAC. Protein product: CASSMGTGGVSYEQY. The entire CDR3 protein is CASSMGTGGVSYEQYF.

A word on this clone: Gene names are the mouse ones. The CDR3 loop reads CASSLGLGGGQNTLYF. Incomplete CDR3 DNA: TGTGCCAGCAGCCTTGGACTGGGGGGTGGTCAAAACACCTTGTAC. The genes are TRBV5 and TRBJ2-4; 11 bases are a match to TRBD2. Sequencing ends 1 residue short of the CDR3 end; the germline J gene provides the rest. In germline, CDR1 is LGHNA, CDR2 YNLKQL (reference sequence). Trimming removed 4 bases from V and 1 base from J; junction bases left unmatched: 4. The CDR3 sequence is 16 residues long.

As to this clone: Any gene name here is a mouse gene name. The read ends 1 residue shy of where the CDR3 ends; the end is completed using the germline J gene. The chain is built from TRBV3 and TRBJ1-3; D remains ambiguous. Germline V gene lookup returns CDR1 SNHLY and CDR2 FYNGKV (reference sequence). V dropped 5 bases and J dropped 0 bases, with 8 bases sitting between them. There are 14 residues in the CDR3. CDR3 sequence reads: CASSPTYSGNTLYF. Partial CDR3 DNA: TGTGCCAGCAGCCCTACATATTCTGGAAATACGCTCTAT.

As to this clone: Gene names and germline match the mouse. CDR3 residues: CASSLREATGQLYF. CDR3 DNA (partial): TGTGCCAGCAGTCTACGGGAAGCCACCGGGCAGCTCTAC. The V call is TRBV26, the J call TRBJ2-2; D remains ambiguous. The read comes to an end 1 residue before the CDR3 does, leaving the germline J gene to fill in the end. Germline CDR1 reads KGHPV; CDR2 reads FQNQEV (reference sequence). Trimming removed 3 bases from V and 4 bases from J, with 9 bases in between. This CDR3 spans 14 amino acids.

Comment on this clone: Gene names refer to mouse genes. Read data end 1 residue before the CDR3 end; the end is taken from the germline J gene. The chain has TRBV13-1 and TRBJ1-3; D is perhaps TRBD1 (6 bases). Germline V gives CDR1 NSHNY, CDR2 SYGAGN. The V gene lost 3 bases and the J gene lost 0 bases, with 7 bases spanning the gap. This CDR3 is built from 14 residues. The CDR3 is CASSGDNSGNTLYF. Partial CDR3 DNA: TGTGCCAGCAGTGGGGACAATTCTGGAAATACGCTCTAT.

About this clone itself: Germline and genes: mouse. With the read ending 1 residue before the CDR3 end, the germline J gene is used to fill in that end. The gene calls are TRBV4 and TRBJ2-7; weak D call: TRBD1 (6 bases). The germline gives CDR1 LGHDT, CDR2 YNNKQL (reference sequence). The CDR3 has 13 amino acids. V gave up 3 bases and J gave up 8 bases, with 14 bases separating them. The part of the CDR3 DNA that was read is TGTGCCAGCAGCTACAGGGGACGGAGGAAACAGTAC. This translates into CASSYRGRRKQY. In full, the CDR3 reads CASSYRGRRKQYF.

In regard to this clone: Germline and genes: mouse. CDR3 region: CASSAPWGQDTQYF. CDR3 DNA, as far as it was read: TGTGCCAGCAGTGCCCCCTGGGGTCAAGACACCCAGTAC. The rearrangement links TRBV13-1 to TRBJ2-5; TRBD2 might be the D (6 bases). The read finishes 1 residue shy of the CDR3 end, and the germline J gene is used to complete it. Germline V gene lookup returns CDR1 NSHNY and CDR2 SYGAGN. V was pared by 3 bases and J by 3 bases, with 11 bases between. CDR3 size: 14 residues.

Concerning this clone itself: Gene names and germline match the mouse. CDR3 region: CASSLHRGVERLFF. The covered CDR3 bases are TGTGCCAGCAGCTTGCACAGGGGGGTCGAAAGATTATTT. The genes are TRBV3 and TRBJ1-4, with TRBD1 matching over 8 bases. The read terminates 1 residue before the CDR3 end, so the remaining end is supplied by the germline J gene. This CDR3 contains 14 residues. Germline-derived CDR1 and CDR2 are SNHLY and FYNGKV (reference sequence). Germline trimming cut 3 bases from V and 7 bases from J; bases unmatched to any gene: 4.

In regard to this clone: Mouse germline and gene names are used. The read gets to within 1 residue of the CDR3 end, and the germline J gene fills in the rest. This chain connects TRBV16 to TRBJ1-1; D not resolved. Germline CDR1 reads SGHSA; CDR2 reads FRNQAP. The V gene lost 1 base and the J gene lost 4 bases, with 7 bases spanning the gap. The CDR3 is 13 residues long. The CDR3 DNA, read in part, is TGTGCAAGCAGCTTAGGGCGGAGCACAGAAGTCTTC. Its translation is CASSLGRSTEVF. The full-length CDR3 reads as CASSLGRSTEVFF.

Of note for this clone: Genes and germline are mouse. The CDR3 end is not reached by the read, which stops 1 residue before it; the germline J gene fills it in. This chain uses TRBV26 with TRBJ1-2; D ambiguous. The germline V gene has CDR1 KGHPV and CDR2 FQNQEV (reference sequence). The V gene lost 0 bases and the J gene lost 0 bases, with 8 bases spanning the gap. There are 15 residues in the CDR3. Partial CDR3 DNA: TGTGCCAGCAGTCTGTCGATCAATGCAAACTCCGACTACACC. This sequence encodes CASSLSINANSDYT. The complete CDR3 reads CASSLSINANSDYTF.

About this clone: Gene names and germline refer to mouse. With the read ending 1 residue before the CDR3 end, the germline J gene is used to fill in that end. Other DNA sequences in this sample translate to the same CDR3. The chain has TRBV3 and TRBJ2-7; D unclear. CDR1 is SNHLY, CDR2 FYNGKV, per germline (reference sequence). V was pared by 1 base and J by 2 bases, with 9 bases between. The CDR3 has 14 residues. The CDR3 protein is CASSLEGGPYEQYF. The sequenced CDR3 bases are TGTGCCAGCAGCTTAGAAGGTGGGCCCTATGAACAGTAC.

For this clone: Genes and germline come from the mouse. The missing CDR3 end, 1 residue past where the read stops, is filled in from the germline J gene. The rearrangement uses TRBV2 and TRBJ2-5; D unresolved. The length of the CDR3 is 13 residues. CDR1 and CDR2 from the germline V gene are LGHNA and YSYQKL. Trimming took off 2 bases at V and 2 bases at J, with 5 bases between the two ends. CDR3 DNA (partial): TGTGCCAGCAGCCAACCCCCCCAAGACACCCAGTAC. It yields the protein CASSQPPQDTQY. The CDR3 in its entirety is CASSQPPQDTQYF. The whole variable domain, remainder taken from reference TRBV2 and TRBJ2-5, is DPKIIQKPKYLVAVTGSEKILICEQYLGHNAMYWYRQSAKKPLEFMFSYSYQKLMDNQTASSRFQPQSSKKNHLDLQITALKPDDSATYFCASSQPPQDTQYFGPGTRLLVL.

This clone was found a few times. The listed genes are named as in mouse. The CDR3 end falls 1 residue outside the read, so it is completed with the germline J gene. The chain recombines TRBV16 with TRBJ2-7; 11 bases align to TRBD1. Germline loops: CDR1 SGHSA, CDR2 FRNQAP. This CDR3 spans 14 amino acids. After removal of 5 bases from V and 4 bases from J, the junction contained 4 bases not matched to a gene. This CDR3 reads CASSPRDRGYEQYF. Partial CDR3 DNA: TGTGCAAGCAGCCCCAGGGACAGGGGGTATGAACAGTAC.

For this clone: Any gene name here is a mouse gene name. The sequenced fragment ends 1 residue before the CDR3 boundary, so the rest is inferred from the germline J gene. The chain links TRBV15 to TRBJ1-1, with D possibly being TRBD1 (6 bases). Looked up from germline, CDR1 is SGHND and CDR2 is FRSKSL. The V and J ends lost 6 bases and 4 bases respectively, with 12 bases between them. This CDR3 has 13 amino acids. CDR3 protein: CASRQGIGTEVFF. The sequenced part of the CDR3 DNA is TGTGCCAGCAGACAGGGTATCGGCACAGAAGTCTTC.

This clone was seen just once. Any gene name here is a mouse gene name. From the germline J gene comes the end of the CDR3, since the read stops 1 residue before it. The chain is built from TRBV13-2 and TRBJ2-4; 10 nucleotides line up with TRBD2. Looked up from germline, CDR1 is NNHNN and CDR2 is SYGAGS (reference sequence). The CDR3 has 14 amino acids. The V gene end was trimmed by 1 base and the J gene end by 5 bases; junction bases not matched to a gene: 1. The CDR3: CASGDRTGGNTLYF. The CDR3 bases that were read are TGTGCCAGCGGTGATCGGACTGGGGGAAACACCTTGTAC.

This clone was seen a handful of times. The germline and genes are mouse ones. The CDR3 extends 1 residue past the end of the read, so its final part is completed from the germline J gene. V and J are TRBV19 and TRBJ2-7, with D perhaps TRBD1 (6 bases). The ends were cut back, 6 bases at V and 5 bases at J, with 12 bases in the middle. The CDR3 runs 12 residues. CDR1 FNHDT and CDR2 SITEND come from the germline V gene (reference sequence). The sequenced part of the CDR3 DNA is TGTGCCAGCAAAACAGGGAGGGATGAACAGTAC. Its translation is CASKTGRDEQY. The entire CDR3 protein reads CASKTGRDEQYF. Variable domain in full (rest from reference TRBV19 and TRBJ2-7): GGIITQTPKFLIGQEGQKLTLKCQQNFNHDTMYWYRQDSGKGLRLIYYSITENDLQKGDLSEGYDASREKKSSFSLTVTSAQKNEMAVFLCASKTGRDEQYFGPGTRLTVL.

Comments on this clone: Mouse gene names and germline throughout. The read ends 1 residue shy of where the CDR3 ends; the end is completed using the germline J gene. The chain is built from TRBV17 and TRBJ2-3; TRBD1 agrees at 12 bases. V lost 4 bases, J lost 1 base, and 3 bases stayed unmatched. Germline CDR1 MNHDT, CDR2 YYDKIL. The CDR3 runs 16 residues. The CDR3: CASSTGTGGGAETLYF. CDR3 DNA (partial): TGTGCTAGCAGTACCGGGACAGGGGGCGGTGCAGAAACGCTGTAT.

On this clone: Gene names refer to mouse genes. Read data end 1 residue before the CDR3 end; the end is taken from the germline J gene. The chain recombines TRBV1 with TRBJ1-1; D not resolved. Looked up from germline, CDR1 is NSQYPW and CDR2 is LRSPGD (reference sequence). This CDR3 has 12 residues. Trimming took off 0 bases at V and 6 bases at J, with 5 bases between the two ends. The DNA read from the CDR3 is TGCACCTGCAGTGCAGACAGGCCAGAAGTCTTC. As protein: CTCSADRPEVF. The full CDR3 protein reads CTCSADRPEVFF.

On this clone itself: Mouse names are used for the genes. Sequencing ends 1 residue short of the CDR3 end; the germline J gene provides the rest. The genes are TRBV4 and TRBJ2-7, with 7 bases lining up with TRBD2. Germline CDR1 reads LGHDT; CDR2 reads YNNKQL (reference sequence). There are 12 residues in the CDR3. The V segment lost 4 bases and the J segment 3 bases; nucleotides outside the gene matches: 0. The sequenced part of the CDR3 DNA is TGTGCCAGCAGCTGGGGGGGCTATGAACAGTAC. It is translated as CASSWGGYEQY. The full CDR3 protein is CASSWGGYEQYF.

This clone showed up just a few times. Here the gene names and germline are mouse. The CDR3 end lies 1 residue beyond the end of the read and is filled in from the germline J gene. Other DNA sequences in this specimen translate into the identical CDR3. The V call is TRBV19, the J call TRBJ1-3; D is undetermined. Per germline, CDR1 FNHDT and CDR2 SITEND (reference sequence). The V end was cut by 0 bases, the J end by 0 bases, with 4 bases between. This CDR3 is 14 amino acids long. This CDR3 is CASSIGSSGNTLYF. The DNA read from the CDR3 is TGTGCCAGCAGTATAGGCAGTTCTGGAAATACGCTCTAT.

In regard to this clone: Genes and germline are mouse. The sequenced fragment ends 1 residue before the CDR3 boundary, so the rest is inferred from the germline J gene. The genes are TRBV13-2 and TRBJ2-1, with D possibly being TRBD1 (6 bases). The CDR3 totals 13 residues. Germline loops: CDR1 NNHNN, CDR2 SYGAGS (reference sequence). Trimming cost V 0 bases and J 7 bases, with 8 bases left between them. CDR3: CASGDEDRAEQFF. CDR3 bases read: TGTGCCAGCGGTGATGAAGACAGGGCTGAGCAGTTC.

A note on this clone: Germline and genes: mouse. Sequencing ends 1 residue short of the CDR3 end; the germline J gene provides the rest. This chain uses TRBV16 with TRBJ2-1, with TRBD1 matching 8 bases. The CDR3 runs to 14 residues. CDR1 and CDR2 from the germline V gene are SGHSA and FRNQAP. The V segment lost 0 bases and the J segment 8 bases; nucleotides outside the gene matches: 3. Incomplete CDR3 DNA: TGTGCAAGCAGCTTAGATGTCAGGGGGCCTGAGCAGTTC. Protein sequence: CASSLDVRGPEQF. In full, the CDR3 is CASSLDVRGPEQFF.